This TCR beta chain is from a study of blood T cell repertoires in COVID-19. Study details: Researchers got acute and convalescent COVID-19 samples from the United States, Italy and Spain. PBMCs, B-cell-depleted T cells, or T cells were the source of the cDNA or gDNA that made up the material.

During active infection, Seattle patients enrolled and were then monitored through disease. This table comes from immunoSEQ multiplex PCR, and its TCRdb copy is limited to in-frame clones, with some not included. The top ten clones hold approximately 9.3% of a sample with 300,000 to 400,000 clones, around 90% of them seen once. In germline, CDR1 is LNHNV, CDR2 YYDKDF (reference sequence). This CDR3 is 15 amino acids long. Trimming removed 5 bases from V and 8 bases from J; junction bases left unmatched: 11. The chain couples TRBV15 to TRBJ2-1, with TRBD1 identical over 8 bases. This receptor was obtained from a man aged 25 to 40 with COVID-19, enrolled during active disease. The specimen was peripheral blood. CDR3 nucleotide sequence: TGTGCCACCAGCCCAGGACAGGGAAAATTCGATGAGCAGTTCTTC. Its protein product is CATSPGQGKFDEQFF.